The 8 T cell receptor beta chains reported below all come from one sample, sequenced in a study of CXCR3-negative and CXCR3-positive naive CD8 T cells. 5' RACE that incorporated UMI labels was used to prepare the TRB cDNA libraries. Reanalyzing the 5' RACE reads, TCRdb keeps one entry per CDR3 protein, without DNA. The repertoire table contains about 58,000 distinct CDR3 sequences. Input material: naive CXCR3- CD8+ T cells from blood. Stated subset: CD45RO-CCR7+CD27+CD95- naive CD8+ T cells lacking CXCR3 (TNR3-). All receptors come from a human donor in good health. Some clones in this sample may be carry-over from other donors' samples.

The chain combines TRBV7-9 with TRBJ2-5; TCRdb outputs TRBD2, but without DNA this stays unchecked. Germline-derived CDR1 and CDR2 are SEHNR and FQNEAQ (reference sequence). The length of the CDR3 is 14 residues. The CDR3 sequence is CASRDGLAEETQYF.

V usage is TRBV20-1 and J usage is TRBJ2-3; TCRdb returns TRBD2, unconfirmable since there is no DNA. Germline V gene sequence: CDR1 DFQATT, CDR2 SNEGSKA (reference sequence). This CDR3 is built from 16 residues. CDR3 sequence: CSARDFRGTGLYTQYF.

The V and J genes are TRBV29-1 and TRBJ1-2; TCRdb's D gene call, TRBD1, goes unchecked for lack of DNA. Germline values: CDR1 SQVTM, CDR2 ANQGSEA. The CDR3 sequence is 11 residues long. The CDR3 spells CSVDIRDGYTF. Looking up the rest from reference TRBV29-1 and TRBJ1-2 gives the full variable domain: SAVISQKPSRDICQRGTSLTIQCQVDSQVTMMFWYRQQPGQSLTLIATANQGSEATYESGFVIDKFPISRPNLTFSTLTVSNMSPEDSSIYLCSVDIRDGYTFGSGTRLTVV.

CDR3 in amino acids: CASSWAGSNQPQHF. This chain connects TRBV12-3 or TRBV12-4 to TRBJ1-5; the D call from TCRdb, TRBD1, cannot be confirmed without DNA. The CDR3 runs 14 residues.

J is TRBJ2-3 and V is TRBV9; TCRdb designates TRBD2, a call that cannot be tested without DNA. This CDR3 is built from 15 residues. Germline V gene sequence: CDR1 SGDLS, CDR2 YYNGEE. The CDR3 is CASSVAEGSTDTQYF.

The rearrangement joins TRBV18 to TRBJ1-1; TCRdb indicates TRBD1, and absent DNA this call remains unverified. The CDR3 contains 17 residues. CDR1 is KGHSH and CDR2 is LQKENI in the germline V gene. The CDR3 spells CASSPGVRATMNTEAFF.

The chain has TRBV4-3 and TRBJ1-5; lacking DNA, the TRBD1 call made by TCRdb goes unchecked. The germline CDR1 and CDR2 sequences are LGHNA and YSLEER. The CDR3 loop spans 16 amino acids. The CDR3 loop is CASSQDAGQGVEPQHF.

The chain recombines TRBV7-6 with TRBJ2-1; TCRdb indicates TRBD1, and absent DNA this call remains unverified. Per the germline V gene, CDR1 is SGHVS and CDR2 is FNYEAQ. The CDR3 extends over 16 amino acids. CDR3 loop: CASSRPGGVAYNEQFF.